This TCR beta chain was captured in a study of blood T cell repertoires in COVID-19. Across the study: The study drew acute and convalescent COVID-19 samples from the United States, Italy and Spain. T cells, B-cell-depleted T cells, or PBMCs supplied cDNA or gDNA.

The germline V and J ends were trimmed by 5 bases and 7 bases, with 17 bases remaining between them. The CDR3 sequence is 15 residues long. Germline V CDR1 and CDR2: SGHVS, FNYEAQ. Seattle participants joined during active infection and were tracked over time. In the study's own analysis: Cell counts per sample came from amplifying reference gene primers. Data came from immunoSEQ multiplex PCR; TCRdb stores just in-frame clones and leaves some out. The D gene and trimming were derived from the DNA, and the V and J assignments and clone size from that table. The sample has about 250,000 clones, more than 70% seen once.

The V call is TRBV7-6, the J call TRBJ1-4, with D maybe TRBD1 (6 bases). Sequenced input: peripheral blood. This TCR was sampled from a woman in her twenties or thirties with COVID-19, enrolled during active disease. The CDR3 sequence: CASSPRLGAPEKLFF. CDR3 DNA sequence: TGTGCCAGCAGCCCAAGGCTGGGGGCCCCTGAAAAACTGTTTTTT.